The clone carrying this TCR beta chain was recorded at least ten times. Its matching antigen is unknown. The observed sequence ends 3 residues before the CDR3 terminus, with the missing tail filled in from the germline J gene. The CDR3 is 14 residues long. V lost 7 bases and J 1 base, leaving 10 bases between the germline ends. The germline V gene encodes CDR1 LNHDA and CDR2 SQIVND (reference sequence). The data were produced by immunoSEQ multiplex PCR, yet TCRdb's version contains in-frame clones alone and is incomplete. The sample holds tens of thousands of clones, and no clone turns up only once. This entry belongs to a study of T cell clonality in common variable immunodeficiency. Patients and controls were mostly of Caucasian heritage. Overall study results and limits: Reportedly, TCR beta sequences from common variable immunodeficiency showed fewer deletions and N-nucleotide insertions. Patient heterogeneity in the CVID cohort limited correlations between repertoire features and clinical complications.

The rearrangement uses TRBV19 and TRBJ2-2; D may be TRBD1 (6 bases). The source of this sequence is a person aged 18 to 70 in good health. Material: peripheral blood mononuclear cells. This CDR3 reads CASTPGQNTGELFF. CDR3 DNA (partial): TGTGCCAGTACCCCGGGACAGAACACCGGGGAG.